These 5 T cell receptor beta chains share one sample of origin, sequenced in a study of blood T cells in healthy people across ages. With a J-beta primer mix and a sample-barcoded 5' primer, a second PCR ran about 7 to 11 cycles. TCRdb called the 5' RACE reads again in MiXCR, with one record for every CDR3 protein. The repertoire holds roughly 730,000 distinct CDR3 sequences, with 45% to 70% as singletons. The sample was blood. The receptors were sampled from a man in his forties in good health.

The table lists this clonotype with a count of one. This chain connects TRBV2 to TRBJ1-1; 7 bases agree with TRBD1. The trim removed 9 bases at V and 6 bases at J, leaving 4 bases unmatched. The germline V gene has CDR1 SNHLY and CDR2 FYNNEI. The CDR3 contains 11 residues. The CDR3 nucleotides are TGTGCCAGTAAAGGGGGCCCTGAAGCTTTCTTT. Encoded protein: CASKGGPEAFF.

In the case of this clonotype: The conserved phenylalanine or tryptophan is not found at the CDR3 terminus, so this likely reflects a read error. This rearrangement joins TRBV7-2 to TRBJ2-3; 7 nucleotides agree with TRBD2. This CDR3 comprises 15 residues. CDR1 is SGHTA and CDR2 is FQGNSA in the germline V gene. Germline trimming cut 5 bases from V and 3 bases from J; bases unmatched to any gene: 8. The CDR3 DNA sequence: TGTGCCAGCAGCCCCAACGGCGGGGGAACAGATACGCAGTATATT. It yields the protein CASSPNGGGTDTQYI.

V usage is TRBV29-1 and J usage is TRBJ2-1, with TRBD2 identical over 10 bases. The CDR3 length is 15 residues. The ends lost 5 bases at V and 8 bases at J; junction bases unmatched: 12. The germline V gene encodes CDR1 SQVTM and CDR2 ANQGSEA. CDR3 protein: CSVNLAGALVDEQFF. CDR3 in DNA: TGCAGCGTTAACCTAGCGGGAGCTCTGGTCGATGAGCAGTTCTTC.

The chain uses TRBV11-3 and TRBJ2-5, with D perhaps assigned TRBD1 or TRBD2 (6 bases each). V was shortened by 5 bases and J by 5 bases, with 21 bases between the two germline ends. CDR1 SGHNT and CDR2 YENEEA come from the germline V gene. The CDR3 consists of 16 residues. CDR3 residues: CASSPMSGDLFETQYF. The CDR3 DNA is TGTGCCAGCAGCCCTATGTCAGGGGACTTGTTTGAGACCCAGTACTTC. Full variable domain (missing parts from reference TRBV11-3 and TRBJ2-5): EAGVVQSPRYKIIEKKQPVAFWCNPISGHNTLYWYLQNLGQGPELLIRYENEEAVDDSQLPKDRFSAERLKGVDSTLKIQPAELGDSAVYLCASSPMSGDLFETQYFGPGTRLLVL.

The chain uses TRBV6-1 and TRBJ2-5; no reliable D call. This CDR3 is built from 16 residues. The V end lost 1 base, the J end lost 11 bases, and 23 bases lay between the germline ends. Germline CDR1 is MNHNS and CDR2 is SASEGT. For the CDR3, the DNA is TGTGCCAGCAGTGAAGACCTCGGCGGACCCAGGTCGCGGCAGTACTTC. Protein: CASSEDLGGPRSRQYF.